The rows below give T cell receptor beta chains drawn from one sample of a study of immune evolution from preneoplasia to lung adenocarcinoma. The data were produced by immunoSEQ multiplex PCR, yet TCRdb's version contains in-frame clones alone and is incomplete. This table holds some 41,000 clones, more than 60% found once. The sequencing sample was made of FFPE invasive lung adenocarcinoma tissue. The source is a person aged 55 to 69 with lung adenocarcinoma. CDR3s include the opening cysteine and the closing phenylalanine or tryptophan.

V: TRBV5-4
CDR3: CASSSQTGDKETQYF

V: TRBV7-8
CDR3: CASSLLSGRAVGELFF

V: TRBV5-1
CDR3: CASSPTGLLYEQYF

V: TRBV29-1
CDR3: CSVETGRYYGYTF

V: TRBV7-4
CDR3: CASSLGRQDEQFF

V: TRBV11-2
CDR3: CASRYGAYTQYF

V: TRBV2
CDR3: CASRKTSGDTDTQYF

V: TRBV2
CDR3: CASSSGTTEQYF

V: TRBV7-9
CDR3: CASNPGQGYNEQYF

V: TRBV6-5
CDR3: CASKGTGLRETQYF

V: TRBV4-2
CDR3: CASSQDGEGFSQPQHF

V: TRBV9
CDR3: CASSVDSSYEQYF

V: TRBV5-6
CDR3: CASSLGGAGATDTQYF

V: TRBV18
CDR3: CASSPNTGREQYF

V: TRBV5-4
CDR3: CASSWETTYQETQYF

V: TRBV19
CDR3: CASSIGVGGGSQPQHF

V: TRBV2
CDR3: CASSEAFDVAPVGYTF

V: TRBV28
CDR3: CASSFKGLFQPQHF

V: TRBV2
CDR3: CASSAALGSGNTIYF

V: TRBV5-4
CDR3: CASSTDSNEQFF

V: TRBV11-2
CDR3: CASSRGLSYEQYF

V: TRBV18
CDR3: CASSPPFYQAGSIRYTF

V: TRBV30
CDR3: CAWTQGAVYEQYF

V: TRBV4-2
CDR3: CASSQVTTTGPDYGYTF

V: TRBV28
CDR3: CASRFRTPERSRPQHF

V: TRBV18
CDR3: CASSPGAEGTQYF

V: TRBV6-4
CDR3: CASRETGEAGELFF

V: TRBV6-1
CDR3: CASSPDSFNQPQHF

V: TRBV5-1
CDR3: CASSPTDYSQETQYF

V: TRBV2
CDR3: CASKGTGGETQYF

V: TRBV10-2
CDR3: CASSDGVYNEQFF

V: TRBV5-6
CDR3: CASSVGLTDTQYF

V: TRBV19
CDR3: CASSLESGNIIGELFF

V: TRBV9
CDR3: CASSVSYQETQYF

V: TRBV2
CDR3: CASQGDAGNTIYF

V: TRBV9
CDR3: CASSLLPGTGYGYTF

V: TRBV7-9
CDR3: CASESGSYEQYF

V: TRBV7-9
CDR3: CASSLGGRNEQYF

V: TRBV6-1
CDR3: CASSARGNNQPQHF

V: TRBV18
CDR3: CASSPQAPRGSGGYNEQFF

V: TRBV28
CDR3: CASGGASGISYEQYF

V: TRBV29-1
CDR3: CSVPWTGGYTF

V: TRBV27
CDR3: CASSRLDRGTEAFF

V: TRBV30
CDR3: CAGETSGRYEQYF

V: TRBV25-1
CDR3: CASSEAGGQSSYNEQFF

V: TRBV9
CDR3: CASSSRAPGDGNTIYF

V: TRBV19
CDR3: CASSTQSRRGWEQYF

V: TRBV7-2
CDR3: CASSPPGTSGSGEQFF

V: TRBV7-2
CDR3: CASSLRRDLVPNTGELFF

V: TRBV10-3
CDR3: CAIQRILEGEAFF

V: TRBV7-2
CDR3: CASSLDGNSQYF

V: TRBV11-2
CDR3: CASSYNGDSSYQQYF

V: TRBV19
CDR3: CASRWTSGRTDTQYF

V: TRBV5-6
CDR3: CASSRRSAGYVGNTIYF

V: TRBV18
CDR3: CASSPDNRQPQHF

V: TRBV2
CDR3: CASRRQGVNTEAFF

V: TRBV2
CDR3: CASSGYNEQFF